These 29 T cell receptor beta chains came from one sample sequenced in a study of breast tumors, draining lymph nodes, adjacent tissues. One entry per CDR3 protein results from TCRdb running MiXCR on the multiplex PCR reads. The sample includes approximately 170,000 distinct CDR3 sequences, 30% to 35% of them seen just once. The lymph nodes were axillary draining lymph nodes from breast cancer patients. Sequenced material: axillary lymph node tissue. The source of these receptors is a female donor with breast cancer. Some clones in this sample may be carry-over from other donors' samples.

This clonotype was counted ten times or more. This chain uses TRBV7-8 with TRBJ2-3, with D perhaps matching TRBD2 (7 bases). Trimming took off 2 bases at V and 6 bases at J, with 18 bases between the two ends. This CDR3 has 16 amino acids. Germline-derived CDR1 and CDR2 are SGHVS and FQNEAQ. The CDR3 region is CASSLRAGGPVDTQYF. CDR3 DNA sequence: TGTGCCAGCAGCTTAAGGGCCGGGGGGCCGGTCGATACGCAGTATTTT.

This clonotype was counted ten times or more. V gene TRBV12-3 or TRBV12-4 combines with J gene TRBJ2-7; no definite D call. Trimming stripped 3 bases from V and 1 base from J, with 7 bases between. The CDR3 length is 13 residues. CDR3 sequence reads: CASSFMVSYEQYF. CDR3 nucleotides: TGTGCCAGCAGTTTCATGGTATCCTACGAGCAGTACTTC.

This clonotype was counted at least ten times. V and J are TRBV5-8 and TRBJ2-7, with D tentatively TRBD2 (6 bases). The germline CDR1 and CDR2 sequences are SGHTS and YDEGEE. V lost 2 bases and J 7 bases, leaving 16 bases between the germline ends. The CDR3 spans 14 residues. CDR3 sequence reads: CASSFLGRAGEQYF. The DNA for the CDR3 is TGTGCCAGCAGCTTTTTGGGACGGGCGGGAGAGCAGTACTTC.

Remarks on this clonotype: This clone may be a read error of a much larger clone one base away. The CDR3 loop is CASSFRTTGTLEQYF. DNA for the CDR3: TGTGCCAGCAGCTTTCGGACTACCGGGACGCTGGAGCAGTACTTC. The chain joins TRBV5-4 to TRBJ2-7; D is possibly TRBD2 (6 bases). Between the trimmed V and J ends, which lost 2 bases and 7 bases, there was a span of 19 bases. Germline CDR1 is SGHNT and CDR2 is YYREEE (reference sequence). The CDR3 loop spans 15 amino acids.

This clonotype was seen at least ten times. This chain joins TRBV5-5 and TRBJ2-7; no clear D gene. V was clipped by 0 bases and J by 5 bases, with 9 bases between them. CDR1 is SGHKS and CDR2 is YYEKEE in the germline V gene (reference sequence). This CDR3 spans 13 amino acids. The CDR3 DNA sequence: TGTGCCAGCAGCTTGGGGGCTAGGGACGAGCAGTACTTC. Its protein is CASSLGARDEQYF.

Only a few counts were recorded for this clonotype. The gene calls are TRBV27 and TRBJ2-1; D ambiguous. There are 13 residues in the CDR3. Trimming left V 2 bases short and J 12 bases short, with 14 bases between. Germline values: CDR1 MNHEY, CDR2 SMNVEV (reference sequence). CDR3 protein: CASSLLPITWQFF. The CDR3 nucleotides read TGTGCCAGCAGTTTACTTCCGATTACATGGCAGTTCTTC.

The chain combines TRBV19 with TRBJ2-1; D is unresolved. This CDR3 spans 15 amino acids. Trimming cost V 4 bases and J 2 bases, with 12 bases left between them. Germline CDR1 reads LNHDA; CDR2 reads SQIVND (reference sequence). The CDR3 region is CASSTLGFTYNEQFF. The CDR3 DNA sequence: TGTGCCAGTAGTACCCTAGGTTTCACCTACAATGAGCAGTTCTTC.

To note about this clonotype: This may come from a read error, since a much larger clone is one base off. The CDR3 sequence is CANSRYSHRGKYEQYF. CDR3 DNA sequence: TGCGCCAACAGTCGATACTCTCACAGGGGGAAATACGAGCAGTACTTC. This chain uses TRBV4-1 with TRBJ2-7; 8 bases align to TRBD1. CDR3 size: 16 residues. In germline, CDR1 is MGHRA, CDR2 YSYEKL. J gave up 4 bases and V 10 bases, and 18 bases lay outside the gene matches.

Many counts were recorded for this clonotype. CDR3 DNA: TGTGCCAGTAGTACGTTTTGGGGCTACACCTTC. It translates to CASSTFWGYTF. This sequence joins TRBV19 and TRBJ1-2; D unresolved. The CDR3 spans 11 residues. CDR1 is LNHDA and CDR2 is SQIVND in the germline V gene (reference sequence). Trimming removed 4 bases at V and 8 bases at J, with 8 bases between.

This clonotype came up many times. This chain links TRBV20-1 with TRBJ2-3; 7 bases are a match to TRBD2. The J segment lost 4 bases and the V segment lost 3 bases, leaving 10 bases of the junction unmatched. CDR3 size: 15 residues. The germline V gene has CDR1 DFQATT and CDR2 SNEGSKA (reference sequence). CDR3 amino acids: CSARAPGLRADTQYF. For the CDR3, the DNA is TGCAGTGCTAGGGCCCCGGGACTAAGAGCAGATACGCAGTATTTT.

A note on this clonotype: As the CDR3 is not closed by the conserved phenylalanine or tryptophan, this likely results from a read error. The chain joins TRBV28 to TRBJ1-6, with unresolved D. CDR3 size: 17 residues. Between the trimmed V and J ends, which lost 7 bases and 0 bases, there was a span of 16 bases. CDR1 and CDR2 (germline): MDHEN, SYDVKM. The CDR3 bases are TGTGCCAGCATCCCGGAACTGGCGAGCTCCTATAATTCACCCCTCCACCTT. Translating gives CASIPELASSYNSPLHL.

In its sample, this clonotype is medium-sized. The genes are TRBV12-3 or TRBV12-4 and TRBJ1-4, with D unresolved. The CDR3 is made up of 11 amino acids. Trimming took 6 bases from V and 10 from J, leaving 9 bases between them. The chain's CDR3 is CASSARGKLFF. The CDR3 nucleotides are TGTGCCAGCAGCGCTCGAGGAAAACTGTTTTTT.

This clonotype was counted many times. The chain carries TRBV3-1 and TRBJ2-3, with a possible D match to TRBD2 (5 bases). CDR3 size: 15 residues. The germline V and J ends were trimmed by 1 base and 2 bases, with 10 bases remaining between them. Germline V gene lookup returns CDR1 LGHDT and CDR2 YNNKEL (reference sequence). The DNA for the CDR3 is TGTGCCAGCAGCCAAGTTCCGGGATTCACAGATACGCAGTATTTT. It is translated as CASSQVPGFTDTQYF.

For this clonotype: Compared with germline, one end of the junction differs, possibly owing to a read error. V and J are TRBV4-2 and TRBJ1-2; D not certain. CDR3 length: 14 residues. CDR1 is LGHNA, CDR2 YNFKEQ, per germline. CDR3 sequence reads: CASSQEGVDYGCTF. The CDR3 DNA is TGTGCCAGCAGCCAAGAGGGCGTGGACTATGGCTGCACCTTC.

The sample holds many counts of this clonotype. CDR3 region: CASSIGGAYEQYF. CDR3 DNA sequence: TGTGCCAGTAGTATAGGGGGTGCCTACGAGCAGTACTTC. V and J are TRBV19 and TRBJ2-7; the D is unclear. CDR3 length equals 13 residues. Trimming removed 1 base from V and 2 bases from J, with 6 bases in between. The germline CDR1 and CDR2 sequences are LNHDA and SQIVND (reference sequence).

The table lists this clonotype with a count of one. This could be a read error, since a much larger clone is one nucleotide away. The chain recombines TRBV6-1 with TRBJ2-7; TRBD2 aligns across 11 bases. Germline loops: CDR1 MNHNS, CDR2 SASEGT. The CDR3 consists of 17 residues. V trimming: 3 bases; J trimming: 2 bases; junction bases outside the gene matches: 9. CDR3 sequence (DNA): TGTGCCAGCAGTGACCGGGCTAGCGGGAGGCCGACCTACGAGCAGTACTTC. As protein: CASSDRASGRPTYEQYF.

The sample holds a few counts of this clonotype. The CDR3 DNA is TGTGCCAGCAGCTCTTACACTAGTCAAGAGACCCAGTACTTC. The encoded protein is CASSSYTSQETQYF. The genes are TRBV11-3 and TRBJ2-5; maybe TRBD2 (5 bases). Germline loops: CDR1 SGHNT, CDR2 YENEEA. Trimming cost V 4 bases and J 2 bases, with 11 bases left between them. CDR3 size: 14 residues.

The chain joins TRBV6-1 to TRBJ2-3; TRBD2 aligns across 7 bases. The CDR3 is 15 residues long. The V gene end was trimmed by 6 bases and the J gene end by 0 bases; junction bases not matched to a gene: 6. The germline V gene has CDR1 MNHNS and CDR2 SASEGT. CDR3 bases: TGTGCCAGCAGATGGGGGGGGACTAGCACAGATACGCAGTATTTT. Its protein product is CASRWGGTSTDTQYF.

This rearrangement joins TRBV15 to TRBJ2-7; 9 positions match TRBD2. The CDR3 spans 15 residues. With 3 bases clipped from V and 3 bases from J, the junction kept 6 bases outside the gene matches. Germline V gene lookup returns CDR1 LNHNV and CDR2 YYDKDF (reference sequence). The CDR3 DNA is TGTGCCACCAGCAGGGGCGGGGGGGCACGCTACGAGCAGTACTTC. This gives the protein CATSRGGGARYEQYF.

At least ten counts were recorded for this clonotype. The V call is TRBV7-9, the J call TRBJ2-3; 8 bases are shared with TRBD2. The CDR3 covers 15 residues. After removal of 1 base from V and 4 bases from J, the junction contained 4 bases not matched to a gene. Germline V gene lookup returns CDR1 SEHNR and CDR2 FQNEAQ (reference sequence). CDR3 region: CASSLVGGASDTQYF. CDR3 DNA sequence: TGTGCCAGCAGCTTAGTCGGGGGGGCCTCAGATACGCAGTATTTT.

The chain links TRBV7-2 to TRBJ1-3; 8 bases align to TRBD1. Germline trimming cut 2 bases from V and 8 bases from J; bases unmatched to any gene: 17. This CDR3 spans 18 amino acids. Germline-derived CDR1 and CDR2 are SGHTA and FQGNSA. The CDR3 loop reads CASSLRRTGPNYGYTIYF. As DNA, the CDR3 is TGTGCCAGCAGCTTACGCCGGACAGGGCCCAACTATGGCTACACCATATATTTT.

The chain links TRBV6-5 to TRBJ2-2, with TRBD1 matching over 8 bases. Germline V CDR1 and CDR2: MNHEY, SVGAGI. V lost 6 bases to trimming and J lost 6 bases; unmatched junction nucleotides: 9. This CDR3 comprises 15 residues. This CDR3 is CASRPRGQGSGELFF. CDR3 coding DNA: TGTGCCAGCAGACCACGCGGACAGGGATCCGGGGAGCTGTTTTTT.

This clonotype was counted ten times or more. The chain recombines TRBV20-1 with TRBJ2-5, with a possible D match to TRBD2 (6 bases). CDR3 length equals 13 residues. V lost 3 bases and J 3 bases, leaving 11 bases between the germline ends. Germline loops: CDR1 DFQATT, CDR2 SNEGSKA (reference sequence). The CDR3 region is CSARGAGKETQYF. Here the CDR3 DNA reads TGCAGTGCTAGGGGCGCGGGAAAAGAGACCCAGTACTTC.

This clonotype was detected only a few times. The chain uses TRBV27 and TRBJ1-2; a weak D match, TRBD1 (6 bases). Germline loops: CDR1 MNHEY, CDR2 SMNVEV (reference sequence). V lost 2 bases and J 8 bases, leaving 15 bases between the germline ends. The CDR3 spans 14 residues. The CDR3 sequence is CASSLKGGAGGYTF. The CDR3 nucleotides are TGTGCCAGCAGTTTAAAGGGGGGCGCAGGGGGCTACACCTTC.

The chain has TRBV7-3 and TRBJ2-3; 9 nucleotides align to TRBD1. The J segment lost 2 bases and the V segment lost 2 bases, leaving 5 bases of the junction unmatched. CDR3 length: 16 amino acids. Germline values: CDR1 SGHTA, CDR2 FQGTGA. CDR3 sequence (DNA): TGTGCCAGCAGCTTAGGACAGGGGCAGTACACAGATACGCAGTATTTT. Residues: CASSLGQGQYTDTQYF.

This clonotype was detected many times. The chain couples TRBV10-3 to TRBJ1-5; possibly TRBD1 for D (5 bases). The CDR3 is 13 amino acids. Germline values: CDR1 ENHRY, CDR2 SYGVKD. The V end was cut by 2 bases, the J end by 4 bases, with 6 bases between. The CDR3: CAISEGGNQPQHF. In DNA form, the CDR3 reads TGTGCCATCAGTGAGGGGGGGAATCAGCCCCAGCATTTT.

This clonotype was recorded many times. This rearrangement joins TRBV20-1 to TRBJ2-7, with 9 bases identical to TRBD1. The germline gives CDR1 DFQATT, CDR2 SNEGSKA (reference sequence). V trimming: 5 bases; J trimming: 3 bases; junction bases outside the gene matches: 8. This CDR3 contains 14 residues. CDR3 sequence reads: CSAERTGAGYEQYF. In DNA form, the CDR3 reads TGCAGTGCTGAAAGGACAGGGGCGGGCTACGAGCAGTACTTC.

This clonotype ranks as medium-sized (0.01 to 0.1%). The rearrangement uses TRBV20-1 and TRBJ1-5; D unresolved. This CDR3 spans 12 amino acids. The ends were cut back, 0 bases at V and 10 bases at J, with 10 bases in the middle. Germline CDR1 DFQATT, CDR2 SNEGSKA (reference sequence). The CDR3 DNA sequence: TGCAGTGCTAGAGATCCAAACTCCCCCCAGCATTTT. Protein: CSARDPNSPQHF.

In its sample, this clonotype was seen many times. This chain uses TRBV7-6 with TRBJ2-7; no clear D. Trimming left V 4 bases short and J 2 bases short, with 6 bases between. The CDR3 totals 12 residues. Germline CDR1 reads SGHVS; CDR2 reads FNYEAQ. Here the CDR3 reads CASSSQPYEQYF. DNA for the CDR3: TGTGCCAGCAGCTCCCAGCCCTACGAGCAGTACTTC.